This TCR beta chain was recovered during a study of cytomegalovirus exposure and HLA in healthy donors. Study-wide points: Within an earlier analysis, most TCR beta V segments proved productive either about 87% or about 30% of the time. Later analysis placed DRB1 highest and HLA-C lowest in TCR association rates, which differed by HLA locus. The authors enumerated 150 to 200 TCR beta chains as linked to cytomegalovirus.

Of note for this clone: Its antigen is still unknown.

V lost 0 bases and J lost 5, with 15 bases in between. There are 15 residues in the CDR3. CDR1 is SGHNT and CDR2 is YYREEE in the germline V gene (reference sequence). A multiplex PCR was run with 60 Vbeta primers and 13 Jbeta primers. Assay used: immunoSEQ multiplex PCR; TCRdb lists only in-frame clones, some missing. In the table there are approximately 100,000 clones, nearly 80% of which are singletons. Donors in the study were healthy people who gave bone marrow. This chain connects TRBV5-4 to TRBJ2-7; maybe TRBD1 (5 bases). The receptor was isolated from a woman aged 40-49 years in good health and CMV-seropositive. Sequencing input: PBMCs. The CDR3 bases are TGTGCCAGCAGCTTGGCTGGCCAGGGAATGGACGAGCAGTACTTC. As protein: CASSLAGQGMDEQYF.